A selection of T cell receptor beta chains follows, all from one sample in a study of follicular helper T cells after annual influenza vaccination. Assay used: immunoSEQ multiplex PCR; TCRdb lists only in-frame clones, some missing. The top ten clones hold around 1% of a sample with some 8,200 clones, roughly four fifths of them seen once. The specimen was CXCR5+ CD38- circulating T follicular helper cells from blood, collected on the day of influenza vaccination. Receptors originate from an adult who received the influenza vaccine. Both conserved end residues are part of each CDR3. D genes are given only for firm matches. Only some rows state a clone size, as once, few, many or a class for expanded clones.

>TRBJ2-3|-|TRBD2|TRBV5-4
CASSLRLAHPSTDTQYF
TGTGCCAGCAGCTTACGACTAGCGCACCCTAGCACAGATACGCAGTATTTT
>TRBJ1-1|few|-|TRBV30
CAWGNMNTEAFF
TGTGCCTGGGGCAACATGAACACTGAAGCTTTCTTT
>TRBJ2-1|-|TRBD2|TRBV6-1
CASTLWGGNEQFF
TGTGCCAGCACCCTCTGGGGGGGCAATGAGCAGTTCTTC
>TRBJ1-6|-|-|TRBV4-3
CASSQEGASSYNSPLHF
TGCGCCAGCAGCCAAGAGGGGGCAAGCTCCTATAATTCACCCCTCCACTTT
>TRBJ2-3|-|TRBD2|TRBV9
CASTGTSGGADTQYF
TGTGCCAGCACCGGGACTAGCGGCGGAGCAGATACGCAGTATTTT
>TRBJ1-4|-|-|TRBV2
CASSGDTGEKLFF
TGTGCCAGCAGTGGGGATACAGGGGAAAAACTGTTTTTT
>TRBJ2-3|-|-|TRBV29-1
CSVDGTGTDTQYF
TGCAGCGTTGACGGCACCGGGACAGATACGCAGTATTTT
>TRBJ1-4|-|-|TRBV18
CASSTRQGGNLEKLFF
TGTGCCAGCTCCACACGACAAGGGGGAAACCTTGAAAAACTGTTTTTT
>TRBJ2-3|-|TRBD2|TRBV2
CASSPGTSVTDTQYF
TGTGCCAGCAGTCCCGGGACTAGCGTCACAGATACGCAGTATTTT
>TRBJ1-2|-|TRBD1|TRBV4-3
CASSQNPGTGRVGYTF
TGCGCCAGCAGCCAAAACCCCGGGACAGGGAGGGTTGGCTACACCTTC
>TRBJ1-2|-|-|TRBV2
CASTPAGEYGYTF
TGTGCCAGCACCCCGGCAGGGGAGTATGGCTACACCTTC
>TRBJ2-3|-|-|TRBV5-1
CASAPEGVRTDTQYF
TGCGCCAGCGCCCCCGAGGGGGTTCGCACAGATACGCAGTATTTT
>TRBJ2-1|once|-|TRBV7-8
CASSLARGAREQFF
TGTGCCAGCAGCTTAGCGAGGGGGGCCCGTGAGCAGTTCTTC
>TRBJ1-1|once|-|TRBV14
CASSPLNRDAEAFF
TGTGCCAGCAGCCCCCTGAATAGGGACGCTGAAGCTTTCTTT
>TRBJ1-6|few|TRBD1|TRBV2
CASKLDRQGNSPLHF
TGTGCCAGCAAGCTGGACAGGCAGGGGAATTCACCCCTCCACTTT
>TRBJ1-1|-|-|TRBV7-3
CASSLNPIGGGTEAFF
TGTGCCAGCAGCTTAAACCCAATCGGGGGAGGCACTGAAGCTTTCTTT
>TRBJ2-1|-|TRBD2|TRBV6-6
CATAGGRYNEQFF
TGTGCCACCGCGGGGGGAAGGTACAATGAGCAGTTCTTC
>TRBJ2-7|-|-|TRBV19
CASSQDYEQYF
TGTGCCAGTAGCCAGGACTACGAGCAGTACTTC
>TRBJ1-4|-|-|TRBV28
CASSFTYSEKLFF
TGTGCCAGCAGTTTTACTTACTCGGAAAAACTGTTTTTT
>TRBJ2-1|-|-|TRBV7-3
CASSLYTASSYNEQFF
TGTGCCAGCAGCTTATATACCGCGAGCTCCTACAATGAGCAGTTCTTC
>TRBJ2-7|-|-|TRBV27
CASSRKVSRYEQYF
TGTGCCAGCAGTCGCAAGGTATCGCGATACGAGCAGTACTTC
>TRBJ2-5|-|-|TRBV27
CASSRIVGETQYF
TGTGCCAGCAGCCGGATTGTGGGGGAGACCCAGTACTTC
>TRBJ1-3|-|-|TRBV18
CASSPTSPGPGNTIYF
TGTGCCAGCTCACCCACGTCGCCAGGCCCTGGAAACACCATATATTTT
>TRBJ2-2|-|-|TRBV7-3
CASSLDGGRGELFF
TGTGCCAGCAGTTTAGACGGGGGCCGCGGGGAGCTGTTTTTT
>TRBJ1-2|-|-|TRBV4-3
CASSQEIHRASYGYTF
TGCGCCAGCAGCCAAGAAATACACCGAGCATCCTATGGCTACACCTTC
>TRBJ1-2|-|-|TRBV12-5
CASGLDTIGGGYTF
TGTGCTAGTGGTTTGGACACCATAGGTGGGGGCTACACCTTC
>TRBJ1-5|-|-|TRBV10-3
CAIRGDSGQPQHF
TGTGCCATCAGGGGGGATAGCGGTCAGCCCCAGCATTTT
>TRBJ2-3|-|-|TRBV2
CASAEPGQSTDTQYF
TGTGCCAGCGCAGAACCGGGACAAAGCACAGATACGCAGTATTTT
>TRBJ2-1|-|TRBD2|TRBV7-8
CASSLRRLADEQFF
TGTGCCAGCAGCTTAAGGCGGCTAGCGGATGAGCAGTTCTTC
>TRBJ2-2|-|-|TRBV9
CASSVTGQNTGELFF
TGTGCCAGCAGCGTGACGGGACAGAACACCGGGGAGCTGTTTTTT
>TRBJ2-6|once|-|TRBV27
CASSPRVSGANVLTF
TGTGCCAGCAGTCCCAGGGTATCTGGGGCCAACGTCCTGACTTTC
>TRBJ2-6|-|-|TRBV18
CASSPLPANSGANVLTF
TGTGCCAGCTCACCACTCCCGGCGAACTCTGGGGCCAACGTCCTGACTTTC
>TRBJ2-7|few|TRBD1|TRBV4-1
CASSQAGTGQYEQYF
TGCGCCAGCAGCCAAGCCGGGACAGGGCAATACGAGCAGTACTTC
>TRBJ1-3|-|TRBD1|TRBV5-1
CASSLDGGGADGNTIYF
TGCGCCAGCAGCTTGGACGGAGGGGGCGCCGATGGAAACACCATATATTTT
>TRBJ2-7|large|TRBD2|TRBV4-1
CASSLGLAGVSYEQYF
TGCGCCAGCAGCCTTGGACTAGCGGGGGTTTCTTACGAGCAGTACTTC
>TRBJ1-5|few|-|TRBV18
CASSTSGYSNQPQHF
TGTGCCAGCTCAACGTCGGGTTATAGCAATCAGCCCCAGCATTTT
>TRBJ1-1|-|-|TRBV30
CAWSGQRNTEAFF
TGTGCCTGGAGTGGCCAGAGGAACACTGAAGCTTTCTTT
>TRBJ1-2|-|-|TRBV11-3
CASWGGAGVDGYTF
TGTGCCAGCTGGGGCGGCGCGGGGGTAGATGGCTACACCTTC
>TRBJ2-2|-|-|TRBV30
CAWVRQANTGELFF
TGTGCCTGGGTCCGACAGGCTAACACCGGGGAGCTGTTTTTT
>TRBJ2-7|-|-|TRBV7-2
CASSLGANTYEQYF
TGTGCCAGCAGCTTAGGGGCAAATACCTACGAGCAGTACTTC
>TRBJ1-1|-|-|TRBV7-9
CASCADVGTEAFF
TGTGCCAGCTGCGCTGACGTGGGGACTGAAGCTTTCTTT
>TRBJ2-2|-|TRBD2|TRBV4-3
CASSQDTSGGGELFF
TGCGCCAGCAGCCAAGATACTAGCGGTGGCGGGGAGCTGTTTTTT
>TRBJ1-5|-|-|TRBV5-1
CASSLGANQPQHF
TGCGCCAGCAGCTTGGGGGCCAATCAGCCCCAGCATTTT
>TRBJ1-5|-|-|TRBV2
CASSPGGHLGNQPQHF
TGTGCCAGCAGCCCTGGGGGGCATTTAGGCAATCAGCCCCAGCATTTT
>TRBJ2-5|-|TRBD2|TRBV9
CASSVGRAGEETQYF
TGTGCCAGCAGCGTAGGGAGGGCGGGGGAGGAGACCCAGTACTTC
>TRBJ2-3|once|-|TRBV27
CASSSYTTDTQYF
TGTGCCAGCAGTTCTTACACCACAGATACGCAGTATTTT
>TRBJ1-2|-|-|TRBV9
CASTRSERNYGYTF
TGTGCCAGCACCCGTAGTGAAAGGAACTATGGCTACACCTTC
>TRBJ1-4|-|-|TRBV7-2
CASMGGRNEKLFF
TGTGCCAGCATGGGGGGCAGGAATGAAAAACTGTTTTTT
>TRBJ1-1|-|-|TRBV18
CASSPLEGPPGNTEAFF
TGTGCCAGCTCACCATTAGAGGGTCCCCCCGGGAACACTGAAGCTTTCTTT
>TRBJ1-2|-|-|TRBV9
CASSAGTVWSGYTF
TGTGCCAGCAGCGCGGGAACGGTTTGGTCTGGCTACACCTTC
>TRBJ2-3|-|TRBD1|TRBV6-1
CASRDGQGTDTQYF
TGTGCCAGCAGAGATGGACAGGGGACAGATACGCAGTATTTT
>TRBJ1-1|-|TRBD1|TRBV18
CASSRTGRTEAFF
TGTGCCAGCTCTAGGACAGGACGGACTGAAGCTTTCTTT
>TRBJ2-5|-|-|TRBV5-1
CASSSRTREETQYF
TGCGCCAGCAGCTCCCGGACCCGTGAAGAGACCCAGTACTTC
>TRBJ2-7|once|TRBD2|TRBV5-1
CASKPLAGGFYEQYF
TGCGCCAGCAAGCCGCTAGCGGGGGGGTTCTACGAGCAGTACTTC
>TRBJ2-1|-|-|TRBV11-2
CASGIQPYNEQFF
TGTGCCAGCGGGATTCAACCCTACAATGAGCAGTTCTTC